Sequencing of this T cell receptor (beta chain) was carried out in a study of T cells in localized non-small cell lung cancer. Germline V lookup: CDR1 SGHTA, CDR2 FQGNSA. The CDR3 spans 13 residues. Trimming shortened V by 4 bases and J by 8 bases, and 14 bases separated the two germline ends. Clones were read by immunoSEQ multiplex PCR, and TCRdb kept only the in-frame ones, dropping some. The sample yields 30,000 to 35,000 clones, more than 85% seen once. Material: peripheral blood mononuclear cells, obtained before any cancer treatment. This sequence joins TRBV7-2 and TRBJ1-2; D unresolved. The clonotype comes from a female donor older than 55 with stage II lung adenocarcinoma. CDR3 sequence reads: CASSSDPTRGYTF. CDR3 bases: TGTGCCAGCAGCTCTGATCCGACGAGAGGCTACACCTTC.